The 18 T cell receptor beta chains in this list originate from one sample, sequenced in a study of preoperative IRX-2 immunotherapy in early breast cancer (dated by TCRdb to between 2018 and 2021). Libraries were built with the immunoSEQ multiplex PCR assay. TCRdb limited this immuneACCESS table to in-frame rearrangements with V and J called. A share of clones is missing; checked studies link under half to unresolved V genes, and the rest is unexplained. The sample profile shows about 43,000 clones; approximately 94% of them were found once. Jointly, the top ten make up roughly 1.6% of the sample. The treatment or condition label corresponds to: preoperative locoregional IRX-2 cytokine immunotherapy. The input for sequencing was tumor tissue, taken after IRX-2 immunotherapy. Every receptor here comes from a human donor with breast cancer.

This chain's CDR3 is CASSLARGLAGAPYEQYF. Written as DNA, the CDR3 is TGTGCCAGCAGCTTAGCGCGCGGGCTAGCGGGGGCTCCCTACGAGCAGTACTTC. This chain joins TRBV7-9 and TRBJ2-7; TRBD2 matches 10 bases. Germline loops: CDR1 SEHNR, CDR2 FQNEAQ (reference sequence). After removal of 0 bases from V and 2 bases from J, the junction contained 10 bases not matched to a gene. The CDR3 extends over 18 amino acids.

V gene TRBV28 combines with J gene TRBJ2-2; a possible D gene is TRBD1 (6 bases). The CDR3 contains 14 residues. From germline, CDR1 is MDHEN and CDR2 SYDVKM. Trimming removed 3 bases at V and 10 bases at J, with 15 bases between. The CDR3 protein is CASSFGQPGSELFF. CDR3 in DNA: TGTGCCAGCAGTTTCGGACAGCCAGGGTCGGAGCTGTTTTTT. Full variable domain (outside the CDR3, taken from reference TRBV28 and TRBJ2-2): DVKVTQSSRYLVKRTGEKVFLECVQDMDHENMFWYRQDPGLGLRLIYFSYDVKMKEKGDIPEGYSVSREKKERFSLILESASTNQTSMYLCASSFGQPGSELFFGEGSRLTVL.

V and J are TRBV5-1 and TRBJ1-3, with unresolved D. The CDR3 extends over 16 amino acids. Looked up from germline, CDR1 is SGHRS and CDR2 is YFSETQ. The germline V and J ends were trimmed by 0 bases and 4 bases, with 14 bases remaining between them. The CDR3 nucleotides read TGCGCCAGCAGCTTGGCTCCCGTTGGGGTAGGAAACACCATATATTTT. Residues: CASSLAPVGVGNTIYF.

The rearrangement links TRBV5-4 to TRBJ2-1; TRBD2 agrees at 9 bases. The CDR3 is 14 residues long. Germline V gene lookup returns CDR1 SGHNT and CDR2 YYREEE (reference sequence). V lost 3 bases, J lost 5 bases, and 3 bases stayed unmatched. The DNA of the CDR3 is TGTGCCAGCAGCTCCAGGACTAGCGACAATGAGCAGTTCTTC. It translates to CASSSRTSDNEQFF.

The V and J genes are TRBV19 and TRBJ2-7, with TRBD1 identical over 9 bases. In germline, CDR1 is LNHDA, CDR2 SQIVND (reference sequence). The CDR3 is 13 amino acids. J gave up 5 bases and V 7 bases, and 6 bases lay outside the gene matches. The CDR3 DNA follows: TGTGCCAGTACCACGGGACAGGGAGACGAGCAGTACTTC. This sequence encodes CASTTGQGDEQYF. The entire variable domain, with the rest obtained from reference TRBV19 and TRBJ2-7, is as follows: DGGITQSPKYLFRKEGQNVTLSCEQNLNHDAMYWYRQDPGQGLRLIYYSQIVNDFQKGDIAEGYSVSREKKESFPLTVTSAQKNPTAFYLCASTTGQGDEQYFGPGTRLTVT.

This chain uses TRBV11-3 with TRBJ2-1; 8 bases align to TRBD1. Germline V gene lookup returns CDR1 SGHNT and CDR2 YENEEA. With V trimmed by 1 base and J by 8 bases, 4 bases remained unmatched. The CDR3 loop spans 14 amino acids. The DNA of the CDR3 is TGTGCCAGCAGCTTAGGGGCAGGGGGCTATGAGCAGTTCTTC. Translated, it gives CASSLGAGGYEQFF.

The chain joins TRBV5-1 to TRBJ1-1; TRBD1 might be the D (5 bases). Germline lookup yields CDR1 SGHRS and CDR2 YFSETQ. V was clipped by 1 base and J by 3 bases, with 13 bases between them. The CDR3 covers 15 residues. This CDR3 reads CASSLWGLGDTEAFF. For the CDR3, the DNA is TGCGCCAGCAGCTTGTGGGGATTAGGGGACACTGAAGCTTTCTTT.

The chain uses TRBV13 and TRBJ2-7, with D unresolved. CDR1 and CDR2 from the germline V gene are PRHDT and FYEKMQ (reference sequence). Trimming took 5 bases from V and 2 from J, leaving 16 bases between them. The CDR3 length is 15 residues. The CDR3 sequence: CASSPHLRATYEQYF. The DNA of the CDR3 is TGTGCCAGCAGCCCCCATCTTAGGGCCACCTACGAGCAGTACTTC.

V is TRBV11-2 and J is TRBJ1-4; 8 bases line up with TRBD1. Germline V gene data show CDR1 as SGHAT and CDR2 as FQNNGV. This CDR3 is built from 13 residues. After removal of 1 base from V and 11 bases from J, the junction contained 3 bases not matched to a gene. The CDR3 nucleotides read TGTGCCAGCAGCTTAGGGACAGGGTATAAACTGTTTTTT. It is translated as CASSLGTGYKLFF.

V gene TRBV5-1 combines with J gene TRBJ2-5, with a weak D call TRBD1 (5 bases). Germline loops: CDR1 SGHRS, CDR2 YFSETQ. V dropped 5 bases and J dropped 2 bases, with 13 bases sitting between them. The CDR3 is 14 amino acids. The CDR3 nucleotides are TGCGCCAGCAGTTACAGGACGGCACAAGAGACCCAGTACTTC. This encodes CASSYRTAQETQYF.

The chain links TRBV28 to TRBJ2-3; D might be TRBD1 or TRBD2, each matching 5 bases. The CDR3 has 17 amino acids. Per the germline V gene, CDR1 is MDHEN and CDR2 is SYDVKM. Trimming took 2 bases from V and 2 from J, leaving 17 bases between them. The CDR3 reads CASSLMGTLPTTDTQYF. The CDR3 coding sequence is TGTGCCAGCAGTTTAATGGGGACCTTACCTACCACAGATACGCAGTATTTT.

V is TRBV6-5 and J is TRBJ1-4; D ambiguous. The V end was cut by 0 bases, the J end by 11 bases, with 13 bases between. Germline V lookup: CDR1 MNHEY, CDR2 SVGAGI. This CDR3 region has 14 residues. Written as DNA, the CDR3 is TGTGCCAGCAGTTACTCGAGGGCACTAGGGAAACTGTTTTTT. It specifies CASSYSRALGKLFF.

The rearrangement joins TRBV2 to TRBJ2-3; D remains unclear. The CDR3 extends over 14 amino acids. With 6 bases removed from V and 6 bases from J, the gap between germline ends came to 16 bases. Germline CDR1 reads SNHLY; CDR2 reads FYNNEI. In nucleotides, the CDR3 is TGTGCCAGCAGCGCTATGGGCCGGGTGGATACGCAGTATTTT. Its protein is CASSAMGRVDTQYF.

The chain carries TRBV18 and TRBJ1-4; possibly TRBD1 for D (5 bases). The CDR3 loop spans 17 amino acids. The V gene's germline CDR1 is KGHSH and CDR2 LQKENI. V lost 3 bases to trimming and J lost 3 bases, with 17 bases between them. This CDR3 is CASSPGPIGAANEKLFF. For the CDR3, the DNA is TGTGCCAGCTCACCGGGGCCCATAGGGGCGGCTAATGAAAAACTGTTTTTT.

This clone was found once. V gene TRBV18 combines with J gene TRBJ1-2; D uncertain. The germline gives CDR1 KGHSH, CDR2 LQKENI. Trimming took off 4 bases at V and 2 bases at J, with 14 bases between the two ends. CDR3 length equals 15 residues. CDR3 bases: TGTGCCAGCTCACGAAACGAGAGGGTCAACTATGGCTACACCTTC. Residues: CASSRNERVNYGYTF.

This clone was picked up one time. The rearrangement joins TRBV11-1 to TRBJ1-6, with TRBD1 identical over 9 bases. In germline, CDR1 is SGHAT, CDR2 FQDESV (reference sequence). CDR3 length: 15 residues. The junction had 6 bases not matched to a gene; V was cut back by 4 bases and J by 8 bases. The CDR3 loop reads CASSSGTGIYSPLHF. CDR3 DNA sequence: TGTGCCAGCAGCTCAGGGACAGGGATTTATTCACCCCTCCACTTT.

The chain joins TRBV19 to TRBJ2-3, with 8 bases identical to TRBD1. This CDR3 region has 16 residues. Germline CDR1 and CDR2: LNHDA and SQIVND (reference sequence). The ends lost 7 bases at V and 0 bases at J; junction bases unmatched: 9. CDR3 loop: CASTQGQDRSTDTQYF. In nucleotides, the CDR3 is TGTGCCAGTACCCAGGGACAGGACCGTAGCACAGATACGCAGTATTTT.

The sample holds a few counts of this clone. The J gene is TRBJ2-3, the V gene TRBV9, with D unresolved. Germline V CDR1 and CDR2: SGDLS, YYNGEE. The CDR3 is 14 amino acids. The V end lost 0 bases, the J end lost 7 bases, and 12 bases lay between the germline ends. CDR3 sequence reads: CASSVDWVGNTQYF. The CDR3 nucleotides are TGTGCCAGCAGCGTAGACTGGGTGGGGAATACGCAGTATTTT.